Below, one T cell receptor (beta chain) is given with its context. Using unique molecular identifiers, the investigators prepared the TCRbeta library. MiXCR, run by TCRdb on the PCR reads, gives a single entry per CDR3 protein. The data show around 240,000 distinct CDR3 sequences, roughly 8.2% seen once. This sample is drawn from a study of T-cell reconstitution after alpha-beta-depleted transplantation in children. With 2 bases removed from V and 6 bases from J, the gap between germline ends came to 11 bases. Germline V lookup: CDR1 MGHDK, CDR2 SYGVNS. The CDR3 runs 13 residues. The TCR was taken from a male patient between 5 and 17 years old who had a stem cell transplant for acute lymphoblastic leukemia, so the T cells may come from the graft donor. The chain links TRBV25-1 to TRBJ2-7; D unresolved. The starting material was PBMCs, mostly from graft donor cells, obtained 180 days after TCRalphabeta/CD19-depleted stem cell transplant. As DNA, the CDR3 is TGTGCCAGCAGTGAAGAAAGTCTCAGCGAGCAGTACTTC. Translating gives CASSEESLSEQYF.